These T cell receptor beta chains were read from a single sample in a study of cytomegalovirus exposure and HLA in healthy donors. The data were produced by immunoSEQ multiplex PCR, yet TCRdb's version contains in-frame clones alone and is incomplete. The data contain 200,000 to 250,000 clones, about 80% of them singletons. Sequenced: PBMCs. These receptors all stem from a woman aged 40 to 49 in good health and CMV-seronegative. Each CDR3 is given with its conserved first and last residue. The D gene is left open where the match is weak. Clone size is not always given. Where it is, it says once, few, many or a class for expanded clones.

J gene | clone size | V gene | D gene | CDR3 protein | CDR3 DNA
TRBJ2-2 | - | TRBV11-3 | - | CASSFYTGELFF | TGTGCCAGCAGCTTCTATACCGGGGAGCTGTTTTTT
TRBJ2-3 | - | TRBV2 | - | CASSELRADTQYF | TGTGCCAGCAGTGAACTCAGGGCTGATACGCAGTATTTT
TRBJ1-3 | few | TRBV6-5 | TRBD1 | CASSRTGLLGNTIYF | TGTGCCAGCAGCCGGACAGGTTTACTTGGAAACACCATATATTTT
TRBJ1-5 | - | TRBV4-3 | - | CASSQDRRVGQPQHF | TGCGCCAGCAGCCAAGACCGCAGGGTCGGACAGCCCCAGCATTTT
TRBJ2-1 | once | TRBV6-5 | TRBD2 | CASSPGLAANNEQFF | TGTGCCAGCAGTCCCGGACTAGCGGCTAACAATGAGCAGTTCTTC
TRBJ2-3 | - | TRBV28 | TRBD2 | CASSPLSGRGGSTDTQYF | TGTGCCAGCAGTCCACTCTCAGGGCGGGGGGGTTCCACAGATACGCAGTATTTT
TRBJ2-7 | - | TRBV27 | TRBD2 | CASSMGLAGTPYEQYF | TGTGCCAGCAGTATGGGACTAGCGGGGACCCCCTACGAGCAGTACTTC
TRBJ2-2 | - | TRBV6-5 | - | CASSYSMALTGELFF | TGTGCCAGCAGTTACTCGATGGCTCTCACCGGGGAGCTGTTTTTT
TRBJ1-4 | - | TRBV7-9 | TRBD1 | CSSSWADRGNEKLFF | TGTTCCAGCAGCTGGGCGGACAGGGGTAATGAAAAACTGTTTTTT
TRBJ2-3 | - | TRBV6-6 | - | CASKTVGLTTDTQYF | TGTGCCAGCAAGACGGTGGGCTTAACCACGGATACGCAGTATTTT
TRBJ1-1 | - | TRBV2 | - | CASRYSNTEAFF | TGTGCCAGCAGGTACTCGAACACTGAAGCTTTCTTT
TRBJ2-7 | - | TRBV14 | TRBD1 | CASSQIQGAGEQYF | TGTGCCAGCAGCCAAATCCAGGGGGCGGGGGAGCAGTACTTC
TRBJ2-5 | - | TRBV2 | TRBD1 | CASSRDREETQYF | TGTGCCAGCAGTAGGGACAGAGAAGAGACCCAGTACTTC
TRBJ2-3 | - | TRBV15 | - | CATSRGPGLASTDTQYF | TGTGCCACCAGCAGAGGTCCAGGCCTAGCTAGCACAGATACGCAGTATTTT
TRBJ1-2 | - | TRBV29-1 | - | CSAVGSGPSTVYGYTF | TGCAGCGCCGTTGGGTCAGGGCCCTCCACGGTCTATGGCTACACCTTC
TRBJ2-7 | - | TRBV18 | - | CASSPVRDSYEQYF | TGTGCCAGCTCACCTGTGCGGGACTCCTACGAGCAGTACTTC
TRBJ2-2 | - | TRBV19 | TRBD1 | CATTSWDRNTGELFF | TGTGCCACCACCTCGTGGGACAGGAACACCGGGGAGCTGTTTTTT
TRBJ2-7 | - | TRBV18 | - | CASSPLGAYEQYF | TGTGCCAGCTCACCCTTAGGGGCCTACGAGCAGTACTTC
TRBJ2-3 | once | TRBV6-1 | TRBD2 | CASSEIAGGTDTQYF | TGTGCCAGCAGTGAAATAGCGGGGGGCACAGATACGCAGTATTTT
TRBJ1-4 | few | TRBV19 | - | CASKRGEEGEKLFF | TGTGCCAGTAAGAGAGGGGAGGAAGGTGAAAAACTGTTTTTT
TRBJ1-2 | - | TRBV5-1 | TRBD1 | CASSFRYGQESYGYTF | TGCGCCAGCAGTTTTCGATACGGACAGGAAAGCTATGGCTACACCTTC
TRBJ1-1 | - | TRBV2 | TRBD1 | CASSGDSRTEAFF | TGTGCCAGCAGTGGGGACAGTCGGACTGAAGCTTTCTTT
TRBJ2-1 | once | TRBV5-1 | - | CASSPFEGDSYNEQFF | TGCGCCAGCAGCCCCTTTGAGGGGGACTCCTACAATGAGCAGTTCTTC
TRBJ1-1 | - | TRBV9 | - | CASSLSGSNTEAFF | TGTGCCAGCTCTTTATCGGGGTCGAACACTGAAGCTTTCTTT
TRBJ2-5 | - | TRBV2 | - | CASSGRQVGETQYF | TGTGCCAGCAGTGGGCGACAGGTTGGGGAGACCCAGTACTTC
TRBJ1-2 | - | TRBV18 | TRBD1 | CASSLGQGDGYTF | TGTGCCAGCTCACTGGGACAGGGTGATGGCTACACCTTC
TRBJ1-5 | - | TRBV2 | - | CASTVWSNQPQHF | TGTGCCAGCACCGTTTGGAGTAATCAGCCCCAGCATTTT
TRBJ2-7 | - | TRBV7-3 | TRBD2 | CASSSIAGDNDEQYF | TGTGCCAGCAGCTCCATAGCGGGGGATAATGACGAGCAGTACTTC
TRBJ1-6 | - | TRBV14 | - | CASSQIGSGNSPLHF | TGTGCCAGCAGCCAAATCGGGAGCGGGAATTCACCCCTCCACTTT
TRBJ2-2 | - | TRBV29-1 | - | CSVVRAGELFF | TGCAGCGTTGTTCGGGCCGGGGAGCTGTTTTTT
TRBJ1-3 | few | TRBV29-1 | - | CSVDEGAGNTIYF | TGCAGCGTTGATGAGGGCGCTGGAAACACCATATATTTT
TRBJ2-6 | - | TRBV19 | - | CASSILRNSGANVLTF | TGTGCCAGTAGTATTCTCAGGAACTCTGGGGCCAACGTCCTGACTTTC
TRBJ1-2 | - | TRBV27 | TRBD1 | CASKEGADYGYTF | TGTGCCAGCAAGGAGGGGGCGGACTATGGCTACACCTTC
TRBJ1-1 | few | TRBV6-5 | TRBD1 | CASSYGQGMGNTEAFF | TGTGCCAGCAGTTACGGACAGGGGATGGGGAACACTGAAGCTTTCTTT
TRBJ1-5 | - | TRBV19 | - | CASRRDHQPQHF | TGTGCCAGTAGGAGGGATCATCAGCCCCAGCATTTT
TRBJ1-5 | - | TRBV21-1 | - | CASTGDSYQPQHF | TGTGCCAGCACAGGGGACAGTTATCAGCCCCAGCATTTT
TRBJ2-7 | - | TRBV19 | TRBD1 | CASSSRRTGTGGDEQYF | TGTGCCAGTAGTTCAAGAAGGACCGGGACAGGGGGGGACGAGCAGTACTTC
TRBJ2-7 | - | TRBV5-4 | - | CASSMAGFGLSEQYF | TGTGCCAGCAGCATGGCAGGGTTCGGGTTATCCGAGCAGTACTTC
TRBJ2-2 | - | TRBV5-1 | - | CASSLKQGGYTGELFF | TGCGCCAGCAGCTTGAAACAGGGGGGGTACACCGGGGAGCTGTTTTTT
TRBJ1-2 | - | TRBV29-1 | TRBD1 | CSVEEDRGRGYTF | TGCAGCGTTGAAGAGGACAGGGGGCGAGGCTACACCTTC
TRBJ2-2 | - | TRBV28 | TRBD1 | CASSLRQGHTGELFF | TGTGCCAGCAGTCTAAGACAGGGCCACACCGGGGAGCTGTTTTTT
TRBJ2-1 | - | TRBV19 | - | CASQRGGYLNEQFF | TGTGCCAGCCAAAGGGGGGGGTATTTGAATGAGCAGTTCTTC
TRBJ1-1 | - | TRBV5-1 | - | CASRSVLNTEAFF | TGCGCCAGCAGATCCGTCCTGAACACTGAAGCTTTCTTT
TRBJ1-6 | - | TRBV2 | - | CASSTTGVYNSPLHF | TGTGCCAGCAGTACAACCGGGGTTTATAATTCACCCCTCCACTTT
TRBJ2-3 | - | TRBV4-3 | - | CASSQEILSDTQYF | TGCGCCAGCAGCCAAGAAATTTTGTCGGATACGCAGTATTTT
TRBJ1-5 | - | TRBV7-2 | - | CASSLEGVSNQPQHF | TGTGCCAGCAGCTTAGAGGGGGTGAGCAATCAGCCCCAGCATTTT
TRBJ2-2 | - | TRBV5-1 | - | CASSLPRLANTGELFF | TGCGCCAGCAGCCTCCCGAGGCTAGCGAACACCGGGGAGCTGTTTTTT
TRBJ2-1 | - | TRBV5-1 | - | CASSLKRSSYNEQFF | TGCGCCAGCAGCTTGAAACGGAGTTCCTACAATGAGCAGTTCTTC
TRBJ2-5 | - | TRBV11-2 | TRBD2 | CASTPSGGNQETQYF | TGTGCCAGCACCCCTAGCGGGGGGAATCAAGAGACCCAGTACTTC
TRBJ2-1 | - | TRBV7-3 | TRBD2 | CASSLGGDYNEQFF | TGTGCCAGCAGCTTGGGGGGGGACTACAATGAGCAGTTCTTC
TRBJ1-5 | - | TRBV10-1 | - | CASSEFRGQPQHF | TGCGCCAGCAGTGAGTTTAGGGGGCAGCCCCAGCATTTT
TRBJ2-2 | - | TRBV30 | - | CAWSVRDSGELFF | TGTGCCTGGAGTGTCCGGGATAGCGGGGAGCTGTTTTTT
TRBJ2-1 | - | TRBV5-6 | TRBD1 | CASSYWTGGRYNEQFF | TGTGCCAGCAGCTACTGGACAGGGGGTCGCTACAATGAGCAGTTCTTC
TRBJ1-2 | - | TRBV2 | - | CAISPAVYGYTF | TGTGCCATTTCTCCCGCGGTGTATGGCTACACCTTC
TRBJ2-4 | - | TRBV5-1 | - | CASSPLGWGQKNIQYF | TGCGCCAGCAGCCCCCTGGGCTGGGGCCAGAAAAACATTCAGTACTTC
TRBJ1-4 | many | TRBV4-1 | TRBD1 | CASSRTGTDNEKLFF | TGCGCCAGCAGCCGGACCGGGACAGATAATGAAAAACTGTTTTTT
TRBJ2-7 | - | TRBV28 | - | CASSSPTYEQYF | TGTGCCAGCAGTTCCCCCACCTACGAGCAGTACTTC
TRBJ2-1 | - | TRBV2 | - | CASNGRTVNNEQFF | TGTGCCAGCAATGGAAGGACAGTTAACAATGAGCAGTTCTTC
TRBJ2-6 | - | TRBV21-1 | - | CASSPGTGGSGANVLTF | TGTGCCAGCAGCCCTGGGACAGGGGGATCTGGGGCCAACGTCCTGACTTTC